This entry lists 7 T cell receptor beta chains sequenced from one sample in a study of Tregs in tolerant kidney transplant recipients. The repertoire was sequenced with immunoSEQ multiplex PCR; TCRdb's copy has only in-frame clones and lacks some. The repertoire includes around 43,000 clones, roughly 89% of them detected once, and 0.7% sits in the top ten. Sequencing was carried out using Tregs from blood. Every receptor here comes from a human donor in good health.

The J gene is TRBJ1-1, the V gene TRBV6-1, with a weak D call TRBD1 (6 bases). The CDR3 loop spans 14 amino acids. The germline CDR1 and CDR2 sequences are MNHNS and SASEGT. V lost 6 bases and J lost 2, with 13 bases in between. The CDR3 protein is CASRFRTANTEAFF. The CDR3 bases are TGTGCCAGCAGGTTTAGGACAGCCAACACTGAAGCTTTCTTT.

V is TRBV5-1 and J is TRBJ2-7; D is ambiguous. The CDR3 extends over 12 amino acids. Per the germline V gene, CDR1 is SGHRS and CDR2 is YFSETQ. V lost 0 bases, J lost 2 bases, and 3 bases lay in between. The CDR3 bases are TGCGCCAGCAGCTTGGGGGCCTACGAGCAGTACTTC. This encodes CASSLGAYEQYF.

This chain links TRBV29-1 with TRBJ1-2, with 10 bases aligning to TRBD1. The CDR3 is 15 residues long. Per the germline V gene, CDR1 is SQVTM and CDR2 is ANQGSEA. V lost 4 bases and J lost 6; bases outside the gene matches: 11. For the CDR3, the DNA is TGCAGCGTTGGGGACCGACAGGGGGCGAGCGATGGCTACACCTTC. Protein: CSVGDRQGASDGYTF.

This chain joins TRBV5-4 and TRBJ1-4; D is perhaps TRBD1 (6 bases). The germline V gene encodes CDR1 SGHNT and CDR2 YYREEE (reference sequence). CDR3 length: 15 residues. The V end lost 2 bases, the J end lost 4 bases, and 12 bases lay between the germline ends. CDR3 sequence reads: CASSFSGGVNEKLFF. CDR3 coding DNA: TGTGCCAGCAGCTTTTCCGGGGGCGTTAATGAAAAACTGTTTTTT. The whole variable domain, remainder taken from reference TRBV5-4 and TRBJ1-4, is ETGVTQSPTHLIKTRGQQVTLRCSSQSGHNTVSWYQQALGQGPQFIFQYYREEENGRGNFPPRFSGLQFPNYSSELNVNALELDDSALYLCASSFSGGVNEKLFFGSGTQLSVL.

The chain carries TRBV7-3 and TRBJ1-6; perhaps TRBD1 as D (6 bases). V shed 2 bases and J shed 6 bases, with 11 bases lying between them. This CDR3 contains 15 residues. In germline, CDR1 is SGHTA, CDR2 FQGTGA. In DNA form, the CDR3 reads TGTGCCAGCAGCTTAGGGGGCGGTAGTAATTCACCCCTCCACTTT. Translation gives CASSLGGGSNSPLHF.

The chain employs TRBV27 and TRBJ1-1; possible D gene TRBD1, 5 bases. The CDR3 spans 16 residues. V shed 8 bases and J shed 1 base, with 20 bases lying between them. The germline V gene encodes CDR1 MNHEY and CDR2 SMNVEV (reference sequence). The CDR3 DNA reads TGTGCCAGCGGTCGGGGGGACCGGAGGGGGAACACTGAAGCTTTCTTT. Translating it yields CASGRGDRRGNTEAFF.

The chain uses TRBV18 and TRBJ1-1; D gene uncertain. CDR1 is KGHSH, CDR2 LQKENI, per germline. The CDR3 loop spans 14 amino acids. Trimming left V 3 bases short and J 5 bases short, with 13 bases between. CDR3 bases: TGTGCCAGCTCACCGCTCCAGACGAAGACTGAAGCTTTCTTT. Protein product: CASSPLQTKTEAFF.